These T cell receptor beta chains were read from a single sample in a study of T cells in Graves' hyperthyroidism and ophthalmopathy. MiXCR, applied by TCRdb to the multiplex PCR reads, yields one record per CDR3 protein. The table shows a few hundred thousand distinct CDR3 sequences, with about 22% occurring only once. The sequenced sample consisted of blood. The receptors originated from a woman aged 70 to 79 with Graves' ophthalmopathy. The CDR3 runs from the conserved cysteine through the conserved F or W. Fields, in order: V gene, D gene, clone size, J gene, CDR3 protein, CDR3 DNA. A D gene is named only where the DNA matches it firmly. Part of the rows lack a size; the others show once, few, many or a class for expanded clones.

v_call: TRBV28; d_call: TRBD2; clone_size: many; j_call: TRBJ2-7; cdr3_aa: CASSLSPGTSGAYEQYF; cdr3_nt: TGTGCCAGCAGTTTATCTCCCGGGACTAGCGGGGCGTACGAGCAGTACTTC
v_call: TRBV20-1; d_call: -; clone_size: -; j_call: TRBJ2-3; cdr3_aa: CSAGEPDTQYF; cdr3_nt: TGCAGTGCCGGGGAGCCAGATACGCAGTATTTT
v_call: TRBV30; d_call: -; clone_size: few; j_call: TRBJ2-2; cdr3_aa: CAWLAGRTGELFF; cdr3_nt: TGTGCCTGGCTCGCAGGGAGGACCGGGGAGCTGTTTTTT
v_call: TRBV28; d_call: -; clone_size: -; j_call: TRBJ1-4; cdr3_aa: CASSSVGPDEKLFF; cdr3_nt: TGTGCCAGCAGCTCCGTCGGGCCTGATGAAAAACTGTTTTTT
v_call: TRBV25-1; d_call: TRBD2; clone_size: once; j_call: TRBJ2-2; cdr3_aa: CASSTGLEFGELFF; cdr3_nt: TGTGCCAGCAGCACAGGACTAGAGTTCGGGGAGCTGTTTTTT
v_call: TRBV3-1; d_call: TRBD2; clone_size: few; j_call: TRBJ2-3; cdr3_aa: CASSHNLASGRRTDTQYF; cdr3_nt: TGTGCCAGCAGTCACAACCTGGCTAGCGGGAGACGCACAGATACGCAGTATTTT
v_call: TRBV5-5; d_call: -; clone_size: -; j_call: TRBJ1-4; cdr3_aa: CASSFGRGEKLFF; cdr3_nt: TGTGCCAGCAGCTTTGGCAGGGGTGAAAAACTGTTTTTT
v_call: TRBV20-1; d_call: -; clone_size: few; j_call: TRBJ1-1; cdr3_aa: CSARALGGNTEAFF; cdr3_nt: TGCAGTGCTAGGGCCTTAGGGGGGAACACTGAAGCTTTCTTT
v_call: TRBV6-2/TRBV6-3; d_call: TRBD1; clone_size: many; j_call: TRBJ1-5; cdr3_aa: CASSHYGQDSNQPQHF; cdr3_nt: TGTGCCAGCAGTCATTATGGACAGGATAGCAATCAGCCCCAGCATTTT
v_call: TRBV20-1; d_call: -; clone_size: -; j_call: TRBJ2-2; cdr3_aa: CSARERGRNTGELFF; cdr3_nt: TGCAGTGCTAGAGAAAGGGGACGAAACACCGGGGAGCTGTTTTTT
v_call: TRBV12-3/TRBV12-4; d_call: -; clone_size: -; j_call: TRBJ2-1; cdr3_aa: CASSPPPGGGGSREQFF; cdr3_nt: TGTGCCAGCAGTCCCCCCCCGGGGGGAGGGGGGTCTCGGGAGCAGTTCTTC
v_call: TRBV7-3; d_call: -; clone_size: -; j_call: TRBJ1-2; cdr3_aa: CASSSSVHGYTF; cdr3_nt: TGTGCCAGCAGCTCCTCAGTCCATGGCTACACCTTC
v_call: TRBV5-1; d_call: -; clone_size: -; j_call: TRBJ1-2; cdr3_aa: CASSLGGGARGYTF; cdr3_nt: TGCGCCAGCAGCTTGGGTGGTGGGGCGCGAGGCTACACCTTC
v_call: TRBV2; d_call: -; clone_size: -; j_call: TRBJ2-1; cdr3_aa: CASRTGTLYNEQFF; cdr3_nt: TGTGCCAGCAGAACCGGGACTCTCTACAATGAGCAGTTCTTC
v_call: TRBV11-2; d_call: -; clone_size: -; j_call: TRBJ2-4; cdr3_aa: CAGSLVGGELAKNIQYF; cdr3_nt: TGTGCCGGCAGCTTAGTAGGAGGGGAACTAGCCAAAAACATTCAGTACTTC
v_call: TRBV12-5; d_call: TRBD2; clone_size: -; j_call: TRBJ2-7; cdr3_aa: CASGLSASGSPREQYF; cdr3_nt: TGTGCTAGTGGTTTGTCGGCTAGCGGGTCACCGAGGGAGCAGTACTTC
v_call: TRBV2; d_call: TRBD2; clone_size: few; j_call: TRBJ2-3; cdr3_aa: CASRLGLAGGDTQYF; cdr3_nt: TGTGCCAGCAGACTTGGACTAGCGGGGGGGGATACGCAGTATTTT
v_call: TRBV29-1; d_call: TRBD2; clone_size: -; j_call: TRBJ2-7; cdr3_aa: CSVGSSGWGWGSYEQYF; cdr3_nt: TGCAGCGTTGGATCTAGCGGGTGGGGGTGGGGCTCCTACGAGCAGTACTTC
v_call: TRBV2; d_call: TRBD2; clone_size: -; j_call: TRBJ2-1; cdr3_aa: CASRGGLAGYNEQFF; cdr3_nt: TGTGCCAGCAGGGGGGGACTAGCGGGATACAATGAGCAGTTCTTC
v_call: TRBV3-1; d_call: -; clone_size: few; j_call: TRBJ2-5; cdr3_aa: CASSQDLNRAETQYF; cdr3_nt: TGTGCCAGCAGCCAAGATCTTAATCGAGCGGAGACCCAGTACTTC
v_call: TRBV29-1; d_call: -; clone_size: many; j_call: TRBJ2-7; cdr3_aa: CSVEGFGTSREQYF; cdr3_nt: TGCAGCGTTGAAGGCTTCGGCACCAGCCGCGAGCAGTACTTC
v_call: TRBV19; d_call: -; clone_size: -; j_call: TRBJ2-1; cdr3_aa: CASSIVGGSAYNEQFF; cdr3_nt: TGTGCCAGTAGTATAGTCGGCGGGTCGGCCTACAATGAGCAGTTCTTC
v_call: TRBV10-3; d_call: TRBD2; clone_size: -; j_call: TRBJ2-5; cdr3_aa: CAISESGRTGGETQYF; cdr3_nt: TGTGCCATCAGTGAGTCGGGCAGAACGGGAGGAGAGACCCAGTACTTC
v_call: TRBV9; d_call: -; clone_size: -; j_call: TRBJ2-7; cdr3_aa: CASSVVHNEQYF; cdr3_nt: TGTGCCAGCAGCGTAGTACACAATGAGCAGTACTTC
v_call: TRBV6-4; d_call: -; clone_size: once; j_call: TRBJ1-1; cdr3_aa: CASRQEGTVNTEAFF; cdr3_nt: TGTGCCAGCAGGCAGGAGGGAACCGTTAACACTGAAGCTTTCTTT